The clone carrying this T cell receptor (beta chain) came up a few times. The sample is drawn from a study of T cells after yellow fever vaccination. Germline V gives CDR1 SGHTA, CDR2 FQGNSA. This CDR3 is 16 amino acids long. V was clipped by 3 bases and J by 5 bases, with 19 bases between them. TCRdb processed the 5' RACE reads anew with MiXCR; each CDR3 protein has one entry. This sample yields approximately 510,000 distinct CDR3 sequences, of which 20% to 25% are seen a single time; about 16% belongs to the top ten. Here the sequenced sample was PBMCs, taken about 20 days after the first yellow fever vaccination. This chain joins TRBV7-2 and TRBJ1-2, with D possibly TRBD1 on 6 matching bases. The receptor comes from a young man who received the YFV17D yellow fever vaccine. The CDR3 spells CASSFLTGSPGYGYTF. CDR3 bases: TGTGCCAGCAGCTTTCTTACAGGGAGCCCCGGGTATGGCTACACCTTC.